The 21 T cell receptor beta chains listed next were all sequenced from one sample in a study of cytomegalovirus exposure and HLA in healthy donors. 60 Vbeta and 13 Jbeta primers were used in PCR. Repertoires were generated with immunoSEQ multiplex PCR, while TCRdb's copy carries only in-frame clones and drops some. The top ten hold roughly 2% of the sample, which has approximately 110,000 clones, 76% seen once. Input material: PBMCs. These receptor sequences come from a man between 50 and 59 years old in good health and CMV-seronegative.

This rearrangement joins TRBV4-1 to TRBJ1-4; the D is unclear. From germline, CDR1 is MGHRA and CDR2 YSYEKL. The CDR3 runs 17 residues. Between the trimmed V and J ends, which lost 0 bases and 0 bases, there was a span of 11 bases. CDR3 sequence: CASSQDDFVATNEKLFF. The CDR3 DNA sequence: TGCGCCAGCAGCCAAGATGACTTTGTTGCAACTAATGAAAAACTGTTTTTT.

The V gene is TRBV5-4, the J gene TRBJ2-7; 10 nucleotides match TRBD1. Germline CDR1 SGHNT, CDR2 YYREEE (reference sequence). The V gene end was trimmed by 3 bases and the J gene end by 5 bases; junction bases not matched to a gene: 5. The CDR3 is made up of 14 amino acids. This chain's CDR3 is CASSWTGGLDEQYF. CDR3 coding DNA: TGTGCCAGCAGCTGGACAGGGGGTTTGGACGAGCAGTACTTC.

The V gene is TRBV5-5, the J gene TRBJ2-1; D may be TRBD1 (6 bases). Per the germline V gene, CDR1 is SGHKS and CDR2 is YYEKEE (reference sequence). V gave up 4 bases and J gave up 0 bases, with 11 bases separating them. The CDR3 extends over 15 amino acids. The CDR3 loop reads CASSPGQYSYNEQFF. The CDR3 DNA is TGTGCCAGCAGCCCCGGACAGTACTCCTACAATGAGCAGTTCTTC.

This clone was seen a handful of times. One end of the junction fails to match germline, which may point to a read error. This rearrangement joins TRBV5-1 to TRBJ2-1, with a possible D match to TRBD1 (5 bases). The germline V gene encodes CDR1 SGHRS and CDR2 YFSETQ. This CDR3 contains 14 residues. CDR3 region: CASSLQGRYSEQFF. CDR3 sequence (DNA): TGCGCCAGCAGCTTGCAGGGTCGGTACAGTGAGCAGTTCTTC.

The J gene is TRBJ2-3, the V gene TRBV14; 12 bases fit TRBD2. Germline V gene sequence: CDR1 SGHDN, CDR2 FVKESK. There are 14 residues in the CDR3. The J segment lost 10 bases and the V segment lost 6 bases, leaving 8 bases of the junction unmatched. CDR3 bases: TGTGCCAGCAGTCTTCGGGCTAGCGGGGGGGCGCAGTATTTT. This translates into CASSLRASGGAQYF.

This clone was picked up a small number of times. The chain uses TRBV7-8 and TRBJ2-7; 8 bases are shared with TRBD1. Germline values: CDR1 SGHVS, CDR2 FQNEAQ. J was trimmed by 5 bases and V by 5 bases; bases with no gene match: 11. The CDR3 covers 15 residues. CDR3 sequence reads: CASSPRQGLWDEQYF. The CDR3 coding sequence is TGTGCCAGCAGCCCTCGACAGGGGTTGTGGGACGAGCAGTACTTC.

This clone was seen once. The chain employs TRBV15 and TRBJ1-5, with D perhaps matching TRBD1 (6 bases). The CDR3 is made up of 17 amino acids. Germline loops: CDR1 LNHNV, CDR2 YYDKDF (reference sequence). Trimming removed 0 bases from V and 5 bases from J, with 17 bases in between. This CDR3 reads CATSRDVGAERDQPQHF. CDR3 coding DNA: TGTGCCACCAGCAGAGATGTGGGGGCTGAGAGGGATCAGCCCCAGCATTTT.

The V gene is TRBV6-6, the J gene TRBJ2-1; 7 nucleotides align to TRBD1. CDR1 and CDR2 from the germline V gene are MNHNY and SVGAGI (reference sequence). The CDR3 loop spans 14 amino acids. The trim removed 7 bases at V and 8 bases at J, leaving 11 bases unmatched. The CDR3 coding sequence is TGTGCCAGCAACCAACCCGGGACAGTTTATGAGCAGTTCTTC. It yields the protein CASNQPGTVYEQFF.

The CDR3 sequence: CASNWEGAYGYTF. CDR3 coding DNA: TGTGCCAGCAATTGGGAGGGTGCCTATGGCTACACCTTC. This chain joins TRBV7-2 and TRBJ1-2; D gene unclear. V was trimmed by 7 bases and J by 4 bases, leaving 13 bases between them. CDR1 and CDR2 from the germline V gene are SGHTA and FQGNSA. This CDR3 contains 13 residues.

The gene calls are TRBV19 and TRBJ2-7, with TRBD1 matching 7 bases. Germline V CDR1 and CDR2: LNHDA, SQIVND (reference sequence). The trim removed 8 bases at V and 3 bases at J, leaving 7 bases unmatched. The CDR3 has 13 amino acids. The CDR3: CASSQTGNYEQYF. CDR3 DNA: TGTGCCAGTTCTCAGACAGGGAACTACGAGCAGTACTTC.

V gene TRBV7-2 combines with J gene TRBJ2-1; 9 bases align to TRBD2. Trimming at V came to 1 base and at J to 4 bases, leaving 2 bases not matched to a gene. Germline lookup yields CDR1 SGHTA and CDR2 FQGNSA. This CDR3 has 15 amino acids. The CDR3 region is CASSLGSGGYNEQFF. The CDR3 DNA reads as TGTGCCAGCAGCTTAGGTAGCGGGGGTTACAATGAGCAGTTCTTC.

This clone was seen once. The genes are TRBV18 and TRBJ2-3, with a tentative D call TRBD2 (6 bases). CDR3 length equals 16 residues. Germline V CDR1 and CDR2: KGHSH, LQKENI. Trimming cost V 4 bases and J 4 bases, with 18 bases left between them. Here the CDR3 reads CASSQQLSPGADTQYF. The CDR3 DNA reads as TGTGCCAGCTCACAGCAGCTCTCCCCGGGGGCAGATACGCAGTATTTT.

This chain links TRBV7-2 with TRBJ2-5, with a possible D match to TRBD1 (6 bases). Germline-derived CDR1 and CDR2 are SGHTA and FQGNSA. Trimming removed 3 bases from V and 5 bases from J, with 19 bases in between. This CDR3 has 16 residues. CDR3 in amino acids: CASSFWTELWSETQYF. In DNA, the CDR3 is TGTGCCAGCAGCTTTTGGACAGAGCTTTGGAGCGAGACCCAGTACTTC.

V usage is TRBV5-5 and J usage is TRBJ1-4, with 9 nucleotides matching TRBD1. The J segment lost 11 bases and the V segment lost 4 bases, leaving 6 bases of the junction unmatched. CDR1 and CDR2 from the germline V gene are SGHKS and YYEKEE (reference sequence). The CDR3 is 13 amino acids. This CDR3 is CASSQQGAEKLFF. The CDR3 region has the DNA TGTGCCAGCAGCCAACAGGGGGCAGAGAAACTGTTTTTT. The full variable domain, its missing parts supplied by reference TRBV5-5 and TRBJ1-4, is DAGVTQSPTHLIKTRGQQVTLRCSPISGHKSVSWYQQVLGQGPQFIFQYYEKEERGRGNFPDRFSARQFPNYSSELNVNALLLGDSALYLCASSQQGAEKLFFGSGTQLSVL.

J is TRBJ2-1 and V is TRBV27; 13 nucleotides match TRBD2. The CDR3 loop spans 15 amino acids. Per germline, CDR1 MNHEY and CDR2 SMNVEV (reference sequence). The ends lost 5 bases at V and 2 bases at J; junction bases unmatched: 0. CDR3 region: CASSTSGGAYNEQFF. As DNA, the CDR3 is TGTGCCAGCAGTACTAGCGGGGGGGCCTACAATGAGCAGTTCTTC.

The J gene is TRBJ1-5, the V gene TRBV6-5; the D gene is possibly TRBD1 (5 bases). Germline assignment: CDR1 MNHEY and CDR2 SVGAGI. The CDR3 covers 13 residues. V shed 2 bases and J shed 4 bases, with 6 bases lying between them. Here the CDR3 reads CASSYGGNQPQHF. For the CDR3, the DNA is TGTGCCAGCAGTTACGGGGGGAATCAGCCCCAGCATTTT.

The chain employs TRBV7-9 and TRBJ2-2; weak D call: TRBD1 (6 bases). CDR1 is SEHNR, CDR2 FQNEAQ, per germline (reference sequence). The V end lost 1 base, the J end lost 3 bases, and 9 bases lay between the germline ends. The CDR3 is 15 residues long. CDR3 amino acids: CASSLGRGDTGELFF. The DNA for the CDR3 is TGTGCCAGCAGCTTAGGCAGGGGCGACACCGGGGAGCTGTTTTTT.

About this clone: The junction and the germline gene differ at one end; a read error may be behind it. The chain couples TRBV7-9 to TRBJ1-1, with 7 bases fitting TRBD1. CDR3 length equals 14 residues. Germline assignment: CDR1 SEHNR and CDR2 FQNEAQ (reference sequence). For the CDR3, the DNA is TGTTCCAGCAGCTTGGAGGGGGCGAACACTGAAGCTTTCTTT. The encoded protein is CSSSLEGANTEAFF.

The chain joins TRBV4-2 to TRBJ1-4; D is uncertain. Trimming pared 0 bases from V and 4 bases from J, leaving 9 bases between. The CDR3 totals 15 residues. Looked up from germline, CDR1 is LGHNA and CDR2 is YNFKEQ. The CDR3 here is CASSQDNSHNEKLFF. The DNA for the CDR3 is TGTGCCAGCAGCCAAGATAACAGCCATAATGAAAAACTGTTTTTT.

This clone appeared once. The rearrangement uses TRBV9 and TRBJ2-5; 9 positions match TRBD2. The trim removed 2 bases at V and 1 base at J, leaving 0 bases unmatched. This CDR3 has 14 residues. In germline, CDR1 is SGDLS, CDR2 YYNGEE. CDR3 in DNA: TGTGCCAGCAGCGTTAGCGGGGGCCAAGAGACCCAGTACTTC. Its protein is CASSVSGGQETQYF.

The chain combines TRBV2 with TRBJ2-7; D is ambiguous. V gave up 5 bases and J gave up 5 bases, with 7 bases separating them. Germline V lookup: CDR1 SNHLY, CDR2 FYNNEI. The CDR3 runs 11 residues. The CDR3 protein is CASSNLHEQYF. CDR3 nucleotide sequence: TGTGCCAGCAGTAATCTCCACGAGCAGTACTTC.